This T cell receptor (beta chain) was sequenced during a study of cytomegalovirus exposure and HLA in healthy donors. On this clone itself: What it binds is unknown.

Both 60 Vbeta primers and 13 Jbeta primers went into the PCR. TCRdb keeps only in-frame clones here, not all; method: immunoSEQ multiplex PCR. This sample's table reports 35,000 to 45,000 clones. CDR3 size: 15 residues. J lost 0 bases, V lost 5 bases, and 5 bases had no gene match. Looked up from germline, CDR1 is MNHEY and CDR2 is SMNVEV (reference sequence). Findings and limits, study-wide: A link between a missense DCLRE1C variant and TCR beta V- and J-gene trimming emerged from a later analysis. With DRB1 most and HLA-C fewest, TCR association rates differed between HLA loci in a later analysis.

The chain combines TRBV27 with TRBJ2-7; 9 bases align to TRBD1. This receptor was identified in a human donor in good health. The sequenced sample was PBMCs. The CDR3 protein is CASSGRDRDSYEQYF. The CDR3 DNA reads as TGTGCCAGCAGTGGGCGGGACAGGGACTCCTACGAGCAGTACTTC.